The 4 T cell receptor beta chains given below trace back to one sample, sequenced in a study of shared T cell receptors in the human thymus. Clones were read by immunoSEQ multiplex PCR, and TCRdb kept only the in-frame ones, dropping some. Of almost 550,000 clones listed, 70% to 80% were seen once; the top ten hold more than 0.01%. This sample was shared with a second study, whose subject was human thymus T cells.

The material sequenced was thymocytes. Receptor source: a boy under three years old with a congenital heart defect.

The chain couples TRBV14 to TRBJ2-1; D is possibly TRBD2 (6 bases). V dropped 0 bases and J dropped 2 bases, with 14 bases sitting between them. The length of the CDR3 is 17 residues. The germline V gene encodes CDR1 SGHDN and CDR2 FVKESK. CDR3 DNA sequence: TGTGCCAGCAGCCAAGATCCGGGGGAGCGCCCCTACAATGAGCAGTTCTTC. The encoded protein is CASSQDPGERPYNEQFF. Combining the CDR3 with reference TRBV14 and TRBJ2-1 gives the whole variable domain EAGVTQFPSHSVIEKGQTVTLRCDPISGHDNLYWYRRVMGKEIKFLLHFVKESKQDESGMPNNRFLAERTGGTYSTLKVQPAELEDSGVYFCASSQDPGERPYNEQFFGPGTRLTVL.

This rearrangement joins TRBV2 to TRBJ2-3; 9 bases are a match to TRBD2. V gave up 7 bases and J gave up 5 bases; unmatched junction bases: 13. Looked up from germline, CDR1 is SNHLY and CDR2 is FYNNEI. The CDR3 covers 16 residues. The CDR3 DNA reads TGTGCCAGCATTGGGGCGGAGCGGGAGGAAAAAGATACGCAGTATTTT. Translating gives CASIGAEREEKDTQYF. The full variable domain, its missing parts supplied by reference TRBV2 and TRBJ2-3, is EPEVTQTPSHQVTQMGQEVILRCVPISNHLYFYWYRQILGQKVEFLVSFYNNEISEKSEIFDDQFSVERPDGSNFTLKIRSTKLEDSAMYFCASIGAEREEKDTQYFGPGTRLTVL.

The CDR3 region has the DNA TGTGCCACCAGCAGAGTTGGTACAGGGGAGTCCCTGGGGGAAAAACTGTTTTTT. Amino acids: CATSRVGTGESLGEKLFF. The chain links TRBV15 to TRBJ1-4; TRBD1 matches at 7 bases. V lost 1 base, J lost 8 bases, and 16 bases stayed unmatched. Germline V gene lookup returns CDR1 LNHNV and CDR2 YYDKDF (reference sequence). The CDR3 spans 18 residues.

The CDR3 DNA reads as TGTGCCAGCAGCGTAGGGCTAGCGGGAGCTTTAGAAGGGGCCTACAATGAGCAGTTCTTC. Translation gives CASSVGLAGALEGAYNEQFF. The genes are TRBV9 and TRBJ2-1; 10 bases fit TRBD2. Germline V lookup: CDR1 SGDLS, CDR2 YYNGEE. V was clipped by 0 bases and J by 2 bases; unmatched bases: 14. This CDR3 region has 20 residues.